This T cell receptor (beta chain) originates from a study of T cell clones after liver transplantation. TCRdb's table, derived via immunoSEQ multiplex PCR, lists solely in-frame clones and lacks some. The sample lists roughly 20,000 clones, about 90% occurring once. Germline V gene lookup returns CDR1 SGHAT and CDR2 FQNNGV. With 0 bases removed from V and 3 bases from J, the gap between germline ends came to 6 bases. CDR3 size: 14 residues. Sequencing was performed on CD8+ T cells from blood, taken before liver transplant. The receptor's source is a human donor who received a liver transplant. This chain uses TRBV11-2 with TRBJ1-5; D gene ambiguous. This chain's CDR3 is CASSLEGDNQPQHF. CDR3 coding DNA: TGTGCCAGCAGCTTAGAGGGTGACAATCAGCCCCAGCATTTT.